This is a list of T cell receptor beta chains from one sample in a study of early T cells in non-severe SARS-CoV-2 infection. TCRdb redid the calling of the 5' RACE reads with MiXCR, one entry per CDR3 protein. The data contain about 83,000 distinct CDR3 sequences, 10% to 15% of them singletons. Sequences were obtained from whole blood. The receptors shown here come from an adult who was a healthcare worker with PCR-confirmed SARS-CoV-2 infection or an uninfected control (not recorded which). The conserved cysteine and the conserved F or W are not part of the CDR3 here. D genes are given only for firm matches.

SARVLAGPNEQF,TRBD2,TRBJ2-1,TRBV20-1
ASSPRTRGGRAGTDTQY,TRBD2,TRBJ2-3,TRBV4-2
ASSRDSYNEQF,-,TRBJ2-1,TRBV9
ASSLVPGQGTGELF,TRBD1,TRBJ2-2,TRBV7-6
ASSHHRGGTGDLF,-,TRBJ2-2,TRBV4-1
AWSEGGTDTQY,-,TRBJ2-3,TRBV30
ASSAASGGTDTQY,TRBD2,TRBJ2-3,TRBV9
ASSEGGADTQY,-,TRBJ2-3,TRBV2
ASSQDQGAQGYEQY,TRBD1,TRBJ2-7,TRBV4-1
ASSEPYRGTNYGYT,TRBD1,TRBJ1-2,TRBV5-4
ASSQQGSSYNEQF,-,TRBJ2-1,TRBV4-1
ASSSSGQGSYNSPLH,TRBD1,TRBJ1-6,TRBV28
AGKTRLGEQF,-,TRBJ2-1,TRBV6-2/TRBV6-3
ASSVGFSGLNNEQF,-,TRBJ2-1,TRBV9
ASSYAGGTREAF,TRBD1,TRBJ1-1,TRBV6-5
ATSGQGSTEAF,-,TRBJ1-1,TRBV15
ASRGWGGIGTDTQY,TRBD2,TRBJ2-3,TRBV27
ASSGGPEETQY,-,TRBJ2-5,TRBV3-1
ASSPFASSGNTGELF,TRBD2,TRBJ2-2,TRBV14
SVLEQGGNYGYT,TRBD1,TRBJ1-2,TRBV29-1
AWRGGSSRETQY,-,TRBJ2-5,TRBV30
ASSVGIGGAYEQY,-,TRBJ2-7,TRBV9
ASSARSASYEQY,-,TRBJ2-7,TRBV9
ASSRGTSGSRGNTGELF,TRBD2,TRBJ2-2,TRBV3-1
ASSQGYSNQPQH,-,TRBJ1-5,TRBV3-1
ASSYEQDWHGYT,-,TRBJ1-2,TRBV6-5
SVGGTPYEQY,-,TRBJ2-7,TRBV29-1
ASSLGTGISYEQY,TRBD1,TRBJ2-7,TRBV5-1
SARLATFYNEQF,-,TRBJ2-1,TRBV20-1
ASKVSDFTDTQY,-,TRBJ2-3,TRBV2
SVGEGSKPGELF,TRBD2,TRBJ2-2,TRBV29-1
ASSTDPSYEQY,-,TRBJ2-7,TRBV25-1
ASSLGYTGVGELF,TRBD1,TRBJ2-2,TRBV7-6
ASSLQSPARKQF,-,TRBJ2-1,TRBV7-2
ASSALDRDTGELF,TRBD1,TRBJ2-2,TRBV19
SVEVQGTDTQY,-,TRBJ2-3,TRBV29-1
ASSRGQGGSPLH,TRBD1,TRBJ1-6,TRBV5-6
SAGGWGVSTDTQY,-,TRBJ2-3,TRBV20-1
ATSSTTGIGGANVLT,TRBD1,TRBJ2-6,TRBV15
ASSLPAGVTDTQY,-,TRBJ2-3,TRBV12-3/TRBV12-4
ATAPFTDTQY,-,TRBJ2-3,TRBV9
ASSYSAPGGGNEQF,TRBD2,TRBJ2-1,TRBV6-6
ASSPRVSNEQF,-,TRBJ2-1,TRBV7-8
ASSISDSEQY,-,TRBJ2-7,TRBV19
ASSLDEASPLH,-,TRBJ1-6,TRBV5-6
ASSPPSLAGGFNEQF,TRBD2,TRBJ2-1,TRBV3-1
ASSRTGTGDQPQH,TRBD1,TRBJ1-5,TRBV4-1
ASSSGLASYNEQF,TRBD2,TRBJ2-1,TRBV5-5
ASSPNTVRSYT,-,TRBJ1-2,TRBV7-2
ASSVGSGSYEQY,-,TRBJ2-7,TRBV9
ASSQGQGFRNEQF,-,TRBJ2-1,TRBV12-3/TRBV12-4
ASSLGVSHGNTIY,-,TRBJ1-3,TRBV5-1
ASSASREGVQY,-,TRBJ2-7,TRBV11-3
ASTTANTGELF,-,TRBJ2-2,TRBV2
ASSITSGSSYEQY,TRBD2,TRBJ2-7,TRBV5-1
ASSWGPSGPYNEQF,-,TRBJ2-1,TRBV12-3/TRBV12-4
ASSQEGLTQY,TRBD2,TRBJ2-5,TRBV4-2
ASSNLGILLSTDTQY,-,TRBJ2-3,TRBV21-1
ASSPTTEAEQY,-,TRBJ2-7,TRBV18